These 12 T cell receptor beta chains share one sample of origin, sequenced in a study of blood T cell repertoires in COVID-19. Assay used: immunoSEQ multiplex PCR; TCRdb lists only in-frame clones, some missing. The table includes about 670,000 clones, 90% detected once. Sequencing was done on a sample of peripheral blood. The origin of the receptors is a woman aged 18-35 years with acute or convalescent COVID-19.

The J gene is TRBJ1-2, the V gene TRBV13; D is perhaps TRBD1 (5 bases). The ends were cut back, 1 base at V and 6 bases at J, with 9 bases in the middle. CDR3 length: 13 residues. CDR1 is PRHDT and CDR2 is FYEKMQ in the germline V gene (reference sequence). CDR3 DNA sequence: TGTGCCAGCAGCTTAGAGGGCAGGGATGGCTACACCTTC. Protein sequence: CASSLEGRDGYTF.

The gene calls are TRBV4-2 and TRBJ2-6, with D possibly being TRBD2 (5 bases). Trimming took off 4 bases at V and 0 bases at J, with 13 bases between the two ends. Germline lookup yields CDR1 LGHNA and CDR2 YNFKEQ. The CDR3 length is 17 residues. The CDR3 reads CASSPWGDTSGANVLTF. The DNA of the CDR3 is TGTGCCAGCAGCCCCTGGGGAGATACCTCTGGGGCCAACGTCCTGACTTTC.

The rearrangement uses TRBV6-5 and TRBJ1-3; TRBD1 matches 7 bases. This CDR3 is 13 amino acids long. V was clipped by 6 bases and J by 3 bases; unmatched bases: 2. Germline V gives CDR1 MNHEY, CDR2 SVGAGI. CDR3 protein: CASSRGDGNTIYF. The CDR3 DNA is TGTGCCAGCAGCAGGGGGGATGGAAACACCATATATTTT.

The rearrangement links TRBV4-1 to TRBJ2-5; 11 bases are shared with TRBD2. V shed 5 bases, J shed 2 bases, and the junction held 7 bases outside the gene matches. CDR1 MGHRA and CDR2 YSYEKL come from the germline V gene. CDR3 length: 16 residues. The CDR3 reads CASSTRLAGQQETQYF. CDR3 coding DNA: TGCGCCAGCAGCACCCGACTAGCGGGGCAGCAAGAGACCCAGTACTTC.

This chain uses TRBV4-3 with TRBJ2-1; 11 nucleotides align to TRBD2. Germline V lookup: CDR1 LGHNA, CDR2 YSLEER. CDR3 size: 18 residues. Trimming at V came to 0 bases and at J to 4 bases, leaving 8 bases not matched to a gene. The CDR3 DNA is TGCGCCAGCAGCCAAGAGTATTCGGGACTAGCGGCATACAATGAGCAGTTCTTC. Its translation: CASSQEYSGLAAYNEQFF.

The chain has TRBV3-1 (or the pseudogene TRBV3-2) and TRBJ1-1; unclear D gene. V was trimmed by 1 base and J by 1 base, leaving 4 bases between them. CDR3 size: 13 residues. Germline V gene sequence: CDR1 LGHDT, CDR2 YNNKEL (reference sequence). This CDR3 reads CASSQGRNTEAFF. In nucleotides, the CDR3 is TGTGCCAGCAGCCAAGGGAGGAACACTGAAGCTTTCTTT.

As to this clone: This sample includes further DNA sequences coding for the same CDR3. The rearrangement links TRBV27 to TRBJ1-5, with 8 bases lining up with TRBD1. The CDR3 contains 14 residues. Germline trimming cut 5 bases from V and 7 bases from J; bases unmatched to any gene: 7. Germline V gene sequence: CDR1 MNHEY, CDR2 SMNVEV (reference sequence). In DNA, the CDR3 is TGTGCCAGCAGTCCAGGACAGGGTGCCCAGCCCCAGCATTTT. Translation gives CASSPGQGAQPQHF.

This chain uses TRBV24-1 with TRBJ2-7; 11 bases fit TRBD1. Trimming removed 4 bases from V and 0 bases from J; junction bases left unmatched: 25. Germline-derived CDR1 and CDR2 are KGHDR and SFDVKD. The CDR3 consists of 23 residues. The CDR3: CATSERDRGLRWGQGGSSYEQYF. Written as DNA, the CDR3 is TGTGCCACCAGTGAAAGGGACAGGGGACTCCGATGGGGACAGGGGGGCAGCTCCTACGAGCAGTACTTC.

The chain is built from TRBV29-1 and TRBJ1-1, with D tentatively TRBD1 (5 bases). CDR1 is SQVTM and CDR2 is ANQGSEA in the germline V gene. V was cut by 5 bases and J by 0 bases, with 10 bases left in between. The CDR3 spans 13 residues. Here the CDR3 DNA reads TGCAGCGTTTTGACAGAGATGAACACTGAAGCTTTCTTT. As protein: CSVLTEMNTEAFF.

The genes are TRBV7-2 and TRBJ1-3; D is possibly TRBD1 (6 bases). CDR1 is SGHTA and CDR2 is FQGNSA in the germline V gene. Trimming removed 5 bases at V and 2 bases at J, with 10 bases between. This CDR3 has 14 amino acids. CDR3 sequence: CASSTGQPGNTIYF. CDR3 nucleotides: TGTGCCAGCAGCACCGGACAGCCTGGAAACACCATATATTTT. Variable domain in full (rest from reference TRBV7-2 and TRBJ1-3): GAGVSQSPSNKVTEKGKDVELRCDPISGHTALYWYRQSLGQGLEFLIYFQGNSAPDKSGLPSDRFSAERTGGSVSTLTIQRTQQEDSAVYLCASSTGQPGNTIYFGEGSWLTVV.

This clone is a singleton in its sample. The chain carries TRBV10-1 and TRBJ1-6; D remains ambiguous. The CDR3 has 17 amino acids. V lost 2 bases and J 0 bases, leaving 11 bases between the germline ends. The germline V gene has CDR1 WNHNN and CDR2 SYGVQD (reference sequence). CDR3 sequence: CASSEDLESSYNSPLHF. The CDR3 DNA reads TGCGCCAGCAGTGAGGATTTGGAGAGCTCCTATAATTCACCCCTCCACTTT.

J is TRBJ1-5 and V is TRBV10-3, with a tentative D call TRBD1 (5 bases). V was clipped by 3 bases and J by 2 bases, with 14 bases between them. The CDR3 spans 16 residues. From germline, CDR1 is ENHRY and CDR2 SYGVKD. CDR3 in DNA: TGTGCCATCAGTGATTGGTGGGGGGAGGGCAATCAGCCCCAGCATTTT. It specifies CAISDWWGEGNQPQHF.